Below, 20 T cell receptor beta chains from the same sample are listed, as sequenced in a study of T cells in Graves' hyperthyroidism and ophthalmopathy. Amplification yielded TCR beta CDR3 regions, with RNA transcripts as the source. The TCR CDR3 was amplified in a first-round RT-PCR using the HTBI primer set. MiXCR, applied by TCRdb to the multiplex PCR reads, yields one record per CDR3 protein. The data show 500,000 to 600,000 distinct CDR3 sequences, with approximately 16% seen just once and more than 15% held by the top ten. Material: blood. These receptors all come from a woman aged 18-29 years with Graves' hyperthyroidism.

This clonotype came up many times. The J gene is TRBJ1-5, the V gene TRBV4-1; D possibly corresponds to TRBD1 (5 bases). Trimming took off 1 base at V and 4 bases at J, with 8 bases between the two ends. The germline gives CDR1 MGHRA, CDR2 YSYEKL. The CDR3 has 14 residues. The CDR3 loop reads CASSQGQLNQPQHF. DNA of the CDR3: TGCGCCAGCAGCCAAGGACAGCTAAATCAGCCCCAGCATTTT.

In this sample, this clonotype turned up many times. The genes are TRBV10-3 and TRBJ1-2, with D tentatively TRBD1 (5 bases). The CDR3 loop spans 17 amino acids. With 2 bases removed from V and 3 bases from J, the gap between germline ends came to 19 bases. Looked up from germline, CDR1 is ENHRY and CDR2 is SYGVKD. Here the CDR3 DNA reads TGTGCCATCAGTGAGCGACCTCAGGGCGGTAGTGACTATGGCTACACCTTC. This translates into CAISERPQGGSDYGYTF.

This clonotype has more than one count but fewer than ten. The gene calls are TRBV4-3 and TRBJ2-1; D is unclear. Looked up from germline, CDR1 is LGHNA and CDR2 is YSLEER. This CDR3 is built from 12 residues. V lost 5 bases, J lost 10 bases, and 12 bases lay in between. CDR3 in DNA: TGCGCCAGCAGCTTAAGTACCCCCGAGCAGTTCTTC. This encodes CASSLSTPEQFF.

This clonotype was seen at least ten times. This chain uses TRBV11-3 with TRBJ2-5; 9 positions match TRBD2. Germline CDR1 is SGHNT and CDR2 is YENEEA. After removal of 5 bases from V and 4 bases from J, the junction contained 8 bases not matched to a gene. CDR3 length: 15 residues. CDR3 region: CASSRSGRWGETQYF. The CDR3 DNA reads as TGTGCCAGCAGCCGGAGCGGGAGGTGGGGAGAGACCCAGTACTTC.

This clonotype occurred many times. DNA for the CDR3: TGTGCCAGCAGCTTATCTCAAGTGAACACTGAAGCTTTCTTT. This sequence encodes CASSLSQVNTEAFF. The chain links TRBV11-3 to TRBJ1-1; no clear D. CDR3 length: 14 amino acids. CDR1 is SGHNT, CDR2 YENEEA, per germline. V shed 2 bases and J shed 0 bases, with 7 bases lying between them.

The genes are TRBV7-9 and TRBJ2-7; 10 bases fit TRBD2. J lost 9 bases, V lost 5 bases, and 13 bases had no gene match. Germline-derived CDR1 and CDR2 are SEHNR and FQNEAQ (reference sequence). This CDR3 is 15 amino acids long. CDR3 protein: CASSNPGVAGGGQYF. The DNA for the CDR3 is TGTGCCAGCAGCAACCCCGGGGTAGCGGGAGGAGGGCAGTACTTC.

This clonotype was counted a few times. J is TRBJ2-2 and V is TRBV6-1; tentative D call: TRBD1 (6 bases). The CDR3 is made up of 14 amino acids. Trimming shortened V by 6 bases and J by 6 bases, and 14 bases separated the two germline ends. CDR1 and CDR2 from the germline V gene are MNHNS and SASEGT. Written as DNA, the CDR3 is TGTGCCAGCAGGTTTCAGGGGAGCTCCGGGGAGCTGTTTTTT. Its protein product is CASRFQGSSGELFF.

Notes on this clonotype: The junction does not match germline at one end; this may be a read error. The chain combines TRBV20-1 with TRBJ1-3; D unclear. The CDR3 covers 14 residues. Per the germline V gene, CDR1 is DFQATT and CDR2 is SNEGSKA (reference sequence). The CDR3 here is CSAGVNLAGNTVYF. CDR3 in DNA: TGCAGTGCTGGGGTGAATCTAGCTGGAAACACCGTATATTTT.

V and J are TRBV20-1 and TRBJ2-7; D is uncertain. CDR1 and CDR2 (germline): DFQATT, SNEGSKA (reference sequence). Trimming cost V 6 bases and J 2 bases, with 11 bases left between them. This CDR3 contains 12 residues. The CDR3: CSARTVPYEQYF. For the CDR3, the DNA is TGCAGTGCCAGGACGGTACCCTACGAGCAGTACTTC.

The V and J genes are TRBV27 and TRBJ2-5, with D possibly being TRBD1 or TRBD2 (5 bases each). Trimming pared 7 bases from V and 4 bases from J, leaving 13 bases between. CDR1 and CDR2 (germline): MNHEY, SMNVEV (reference sequence). There are 13 residues in the CDR3. The CDR3 DNA reads TGTGCCAGCACCTGGATGGGGACAGAGACCCAGTACTTC. It is translated as CASTWMGTETQYF.

This clonotype was seen repeatedly, ten times or more. J is TRBJ1-2 and V is TRBV12-3 or TRBV12-4; D gene uncertain. The CDR3 is made up of 14 amino acids. V shed 6 bases and J shed 0 bases, with 11 bases lying between them. The CDR3 DNA is TGTGCCAGCAGAATGTCGAAAGCTAACTATGGCTACACCTTC. Amino acid sequence: CASRMSKANYGYTF.

This clonotype was seen repeatedly, ten times or more. The germline gene is not matched at one end of the junction; a read error may be the cause. The chain combines TRBV10-2 with TRBJ2-5; tentatively, D is TRBD2 (6 bases). Germline V gene data show CDR1 as WSHSY and CDR2 as SAAADI. The CDR3 totals 12 residues. The CDR3, as DNA: TGTGCCAGCAGTGAGAGCGGGGAGACCCAGTACTTC. This gives the protein CASSESGETQYF.

This clonotype was seen only a few times. The rearrangement joins TRBV6-1 to TRBJ2-7; TRBD2 aligns across 7 bases. The CDR3 consists of 14 residues. Germline-derived CDR1 and CDR2 are MNHNS and SASEGT. Trimming at V came to 7 bases and at J to 0 bases, leaving 6 bases not matched to a gene. The CDR3 region has the DNA TGTGCCAGCAAGACGGGGGGTAGCTCCTACGAGCAGTACTTC. This translates into CASKTGGSSYEQYF.

This clonotype was counted between two and nine times. The CDR3 here is CASSVLSGSYEQYF. The DNA for the CDR3 is TGTGCCAGCAGTGTCCTAAGCGGGAGCTACGAGCAGTACTTC. The chain uses TRBV6-1 and TRBJ2-7, with 8 bases aligning to TRBD2. CDR3 length: 14 amino acids. Per germline, CDR1 MNHNS and CDR2 SASEGT. Trimming at V came to 4 bases and at J to 3 bases, leaving 5 bases not matched to a gene.

About this clonotype: Just one base apart from a much larger clone, this may be a read error. J is TRBJ1-2 and V is TRBV3-1, with D possibly being TRBD1 (6 bases). V lost 4 bases to trimming and J lost 6 bases, with 18 bases between them. CDR1 LGHDT and CDR2 YNNKEL come from the germline V gene (reference sequence). The CDR3 runs 15 residues. The CDR3, as DNA: TGTGCCAGCAGCCCTTCTCAACAGGGTGACCATGGCTACACCTTC. Encoded protein: CASSPSQQGDHGYTF.

The genes are TRBV19 and TRBJ2-3; D is tentatively TRBD1 or TRBD2 (5 bases each). This CDR3 is built from 16 residues. Germline CDR1 LNHDA, CDR2 SQIVND (reference sequence). Trimming removed 2 bases at V and 0 bases at J, with 12 bases between. The DNA of the CDR3 is TGTGCCAGTAGTATAAGACTCTGGGGGAGCACAGATACGCAGTATTTT. It is translated as CASSIRLWGSTDTQYF.

This clonotype was detected many times. The chain carries TRBV2 and TRBJ1-5; tentative D call: TRBD1 (5 bases). Germline V CDR1 and CDR2: SNHLY, FYNNEI. This CDR3 has 15 residues. With 2 bases removed from V and 2 bases from J, the gap between germline ends came to 10 bases. The CDR3 sequence is CASSETGRGNQPQHF. CDR3 sequence (DNA): TGTGCCAGCAGTGAAACCGGCAGGGGCAATCAGCCCCAGCATTTT.

This clonotype was seen more than once but under ten times. The chain recombines TRBV14 with TRBJ1-1, with D maybe TRBD1 (5 bases). This CDR3 is built from 14 residues. CDR1 and CDR2 (germline): SGHDN, FVKESK. The V and J ends lost 0 bases and 6 bases respectively, with 11 bases between them. The CDR3 sequence is CASSQETATPEAFF. The CDR3 nucleotides are TGTGCCAGCAGCCAAGAGACAGCGACACCTGAAGCTTTCTTT.

This clonotype has a count of ten or more. The chain couples TRBV12-3 or TRBV12-4 to TRBJ2-4, with D perhaps TRBD2 (6 bases). V shed 5 bases and J shed 4 bases, with 24 bases lying between them. CDR3 length: 18 amino acids. The CDR3 sequence: CASSRAGNGPKEKNIQYF. The DNA of the CDR3 is TGTGCCAGCAGTCGCGCGGGGAACGGTCCCAAAGAAAAAAACATTCAGTACTTC.

This clonotype was seen ten or more times. The chain uses TRBV6-2 or TRBV6-3 and TRBJ1-1; the D gene is possibly TRBD1 (5 bases). Between the trimmed V and J ends, which lost 5 bases and 3 bases, there was a span of 13 bases. Germline CDR1 MNHEY, CDR2 SVGEGT. CDR3 length: 14 residues. As DNA, the CDR3 is TGTGCCAGCAGTCTGGGACCGGAGCACACTGAAGCTTTCTTT. This sequence encodes CASSLGPEHTEAFF.